The 12 T cell receptor beta chains given below trace back to one sample, sequenced in a study of a mutant IDH1 vaccine in newly diagnosed glioma. The time point here: week 11, during vaccination. A 20-mer mutant IDH1 peptide at 300 ug was injected subcutaneously with topical imiquimod. Their antigens remain unidentified. Repertoires were generated with immunoSEQ multiplex PCR, while TCRdb's copy carries only in-frame clones and drops some. Of under 150,000 clones in the sample, 90% were seen once. The source material was PBMCs, sampled from a glioma patient whose treatment included an IDH1 peptide vaccine. The receptor source for this set is a woman in her fifties or sixties with glioma.

V and J are TRBV27 and TRBJ2-5; D is unresolved. The CDR3 sequence is 12 residues long. From germline, CDR1 is MNHEY and CDR2 SMNVEV (reference sequence). The V end was cut by 6 bases, the J end by 6 bases, with 11 bases between. In DNA form, the CDR3 reads TGTGCCAGCAGCAGCCAGGCCAAGACCCAGTACTTC. Protein product: CASSSQAKTQYF.

The chain employs TRBV18 and TRBJ1-2; 7 nucleotides agree with TRBD1. Trimming cost V 3 bases and J 3 bases; bases outside gene matches: 13. CDR3 length equals 17 residues. From germline, CDR1 is KGHSH and CDR2 LQKENI. The chain's CDR3 is CASSPSSLQGGDYGYTF. Written as DNA, the CDR3 is TGTGCCAGCTCACCTTCATCCCTGCAGGGGGGGGACTATGGCTACACCTTC.

This chain joins TRBV19 and TRBJ2-2, with 10 nucleotides matching TRBD2. V was clipped by 6 bases and J by 6 bases; unmatched bases: 7. The CDR3 loop spans 15 amino acids. Looked up from germline, CDR1 is LNHDA and CDR2 is SQIVND (reference sequence). The CDR3 region is CASRSAGGTSGELFF. CDR3 bases: TGTGCCAGTAGATCAGCGGGAGGGACTTCCGGGGAGCTGTTTTTT. Drawing the rest from reference TRBV19 and TRBJ2-2, the complete variable domain is DGGITQSPKYLFRKEGQNVTLSCEQNLNHDAMYWYRQDPGQGLRLIYYSQIVNDFQKGDIAEGYSVSREKKESFPLTVTSAQKNPTAFYLCASRSAGGTSGELFFGEGSRLTVL.

This clone was seen once. V usage is TRBV18 and J usage is TRBJ2-6; D is ambiguous. This CDR3 has 15 amino acids. V was shortened by 0 bases and J by 0 bases, with 3 bases between the two germline ends. Germline CDR1 KGHSH, CDR2 LQKENI. The DNA of the CDR3 is TGTGCCAGCTCACCACCCCCCTCTGGGGCCAACGTCCTGACTTTC. Amino acid sequence: CASSPPPSGANVLTF.

The V and J genes are TRBV7-9 and TRBJ2-7; D is possibly TRBD2 (6 bases). This CDR3 is built from 15 residues. Germline V lookup: CDR1 SEHNR, CDR2 FQNEAQ (reference sequence). The ends were cut back, 5 bases at V and 5 bases at J, with 19 bases in the middle. The CDR3 is CASSTRLGIGDEQYF. The CDR3 nucleotides are TGTGCCAGCAGCACCCGACTAGGTATAGGGGACGAGCAGTACTTC.

V is TRBV5-4 and J is TRBJ2-5; TRBD2 matches at 9 bases. V lost 0 bases to trimming and J lost 4 bases; unmatched junction nucleotides: 1. Germline assignment: CDR1 SGHNT and CDR2 YYREEE (reference sequence). The CDR3 totals 14 residues. The CDR3 loop is CASSLVSGRETQYF. Here the CDR3 DNA reads TGTGCCAGCAGCTTGGTTAGCGGGAGAGAGACCCAGTACTTC.

Only a few counts were recorded for this clone. The gene calls are TRBV4-1 and TRBJ1-3, with D hard to call. The CDR3 sequence is 14 residues long. Per germline, CDR1 MGHRA and CDR2 YSYEKL. V gave up 2 bases and J gave up 6 bases, with 11 bases separating them. CDR3 DNA: TGCGCCAGCAGCCAAACCCCCAACGAAAACACCATATATTTT. This translates into CASSQTPNENTIYF.

The gene calls are TRBV15 and TRBJ2-2, with TRBD1 matching 7 bases. Germline assignment: CDR1 LNHNV and CDR2 YYDKDF (reference sequence). The J segment lost 4 bases and the V segment lost 9 bases, leaving 11 bases of the junction unmatched. The CDR3 loop spans 15 amino acids. The CDR3 region is CATSQGQDITGELFF. The CDR3 coding sequence is TGTGCCACTAGTCAAGGACAGGACATCACCGGGGAGCTGTTTTTT.

V and J are TRBV19 and TRBJ1-5; D gene ambiguous. Trimming cost V 3 bases and J 2 bases, with 8 bases left between them. This CDR3 comprises 14 residues. CDR1 LNHDA and CDR2 SQIVND come from the germline V gene (reference sequence). CDR3 sequence reads: CASSIWGGNQPQHF. The CDR3 region has the DNA TGTGCCAGTAGTATCTGGGGAGGCAATCAGCCCCAGCATTTT.

The gene calls are TRBV1 and TRBJ2-5; the table's D call of TRBD2 was not tested on the DNA. TRBV1 is a listed pseudogene. The CDR3 sequence is 15 residues long. CDR3 sequence (DNA): TGCACCACCCGGGGAGCGGGAGAATACCAAGAGACCCAGTACTTC. Translation: CTTRGAGEYQETQYF.

The genes are TRBV11-3 and TRBJ2-4, with a weak D call TRBD2 (5 bases). Trimming took 1 base from V and 5 from J, leaving 12 bases between them. The germline V gene encodes CDR1 SGHNT and CDR2 YENEEA. This CDR3 has 15 amino acids. The CDR3 coding sequence is TGTGCCAGCAGCTTAGGCGGGCCAACCGAAAACATTCAGTACTTC. As protein: CASSLGGPTENIQYF. The full variable domain, completed using reference TRBV11-3 and TRBJ2-4, is EAGVVQSPRYKIIEKKQPVAFWCNPISGHNTLYWYLQNLGQGPELLIRYENEEAVDDSQLPKDRFSAERLKGVDSTLKIQPAELGDSAVYLCASSLGGPTENIQYFGAGTRLSVL.

V usage is TRBV6-1 and J usage is TRBJ2-3; D perhaps matches TRBD2 (7 bases). V was trimmed by 3 bases and J by 6 bases, leaving 16 bases between them. CDR3 length: 15 amino acids. The germline CDR1 and CDR2 sequences are MNHNS and SASEGT. DNA for the CDR3: TGTGCCAGCAGTGACCTTGGCGGGGGCTGGGATACGCAGTATTTT. It specifies CASSDLGGGWDTQYF.